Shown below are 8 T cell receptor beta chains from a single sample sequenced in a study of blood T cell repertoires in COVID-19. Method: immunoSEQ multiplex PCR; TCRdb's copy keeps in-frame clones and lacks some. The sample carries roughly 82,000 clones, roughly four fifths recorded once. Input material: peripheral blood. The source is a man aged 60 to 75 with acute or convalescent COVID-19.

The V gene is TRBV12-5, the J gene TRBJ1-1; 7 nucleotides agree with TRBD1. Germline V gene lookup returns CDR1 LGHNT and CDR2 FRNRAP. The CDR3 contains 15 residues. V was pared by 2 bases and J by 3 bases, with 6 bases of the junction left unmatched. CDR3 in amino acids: CASGLSTGPHTEAFF. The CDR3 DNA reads TGTGCTAGTGGTTTGTCGACAGGGCCCCACACTGAAGCTTTCTTT.

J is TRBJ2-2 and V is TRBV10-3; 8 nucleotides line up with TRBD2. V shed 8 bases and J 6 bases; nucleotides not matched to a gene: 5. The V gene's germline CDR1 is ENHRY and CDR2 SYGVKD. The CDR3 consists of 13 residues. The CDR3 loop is CAIGSGVAGELFF. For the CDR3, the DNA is TGTGCCATCGGTAGCGGGGTGGCCGGGGAGCTGTTTTTT.

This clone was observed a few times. The CDR3 here is CASSYSTGGLAGFGLSNEQFF. In DNA, the CDR3 is TGTGCCAGCAGTTACTCAACGGGGGGACTAGCGGGGTTTGGTCTGAGCAATGAGCAGTTCTTC. J is TRBJ2-1 and V is TRBV6-2 or TRBV6-3; 13 positions agree with TRBD2. The CDR3 length is 21 residues. Germline CDR1 reads MNHEY; CDR2 reads SVGEGT. Trimming at V came to 0 bases and at J to 6 bases, leaving 17 bases not matched to a gene.

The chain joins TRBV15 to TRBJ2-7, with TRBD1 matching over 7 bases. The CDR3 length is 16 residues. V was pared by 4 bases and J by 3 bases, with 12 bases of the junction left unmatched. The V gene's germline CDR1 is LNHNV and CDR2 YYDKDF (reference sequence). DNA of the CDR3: TGTGCCACCAGCACTGATGCCGGGACAGTCCTCTACGAGCAGTACTTC. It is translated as CATSTDAGTVLYEQYF.

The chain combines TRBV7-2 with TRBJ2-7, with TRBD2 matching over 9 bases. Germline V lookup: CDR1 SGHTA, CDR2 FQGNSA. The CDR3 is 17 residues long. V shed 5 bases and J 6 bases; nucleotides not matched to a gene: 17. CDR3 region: CASSPSSIAGARGEQYF. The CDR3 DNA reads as TGTGCCAGCAGCCCTAGTTCGATAGCGGGAGCTCGTGGCGAGCAGTACTTC.

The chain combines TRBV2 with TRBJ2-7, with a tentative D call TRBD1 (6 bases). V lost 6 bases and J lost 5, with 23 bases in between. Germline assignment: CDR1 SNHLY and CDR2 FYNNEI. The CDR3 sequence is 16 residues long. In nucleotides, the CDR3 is TGTGCCAGCAGCGCGAGCACCGGGACATCCCGCCACGAGCAGTACTTC. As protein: CASSASTGTSRHEQYF. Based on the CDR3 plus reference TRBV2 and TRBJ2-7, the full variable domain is EPEVTQTPSHQVTQMGQEVILRCVPISNHLYFYWYRQILGQKVEFLVSFYNNEISEKSEIFDDQFSVERPDGSNFTLKIRSTKLEDSAMYFCASSASTGTSRHEQYFGPGTRLTVT.

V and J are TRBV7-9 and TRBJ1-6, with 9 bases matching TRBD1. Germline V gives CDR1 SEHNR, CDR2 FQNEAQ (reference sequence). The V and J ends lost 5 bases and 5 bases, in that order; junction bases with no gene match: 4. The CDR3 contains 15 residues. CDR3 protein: CASSRTGEDNSPLHF. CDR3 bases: TGTGCCAGCAGCCGGACAGGGGAGGATAATTCACCCCTCCACTTT.

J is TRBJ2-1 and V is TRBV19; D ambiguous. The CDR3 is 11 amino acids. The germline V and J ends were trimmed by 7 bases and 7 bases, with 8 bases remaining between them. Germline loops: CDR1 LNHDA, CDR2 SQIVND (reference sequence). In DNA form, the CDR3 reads TGTGCCAGTACGGTTGGTAATGAGCAGTTCTTC. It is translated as CASTVGNEQFF.